The present TCR beta chain was sequenced within a study of cytomegalovirus exposure and HLA in healthy donors. Study outcomes and limitations: Specificity of a few CMV-associated chains for CMV antigens was verified in vitro. Cytomegalovirus association was listed for about 160 TCR beta chains.

The PCR contained 60 Vbeta and 13 Jbeta primers. Clones were read by immunoSEQ multiplex PCR, and TCRdb kept only the in-frame ones, dropping some. The repertoire holds some 93,000 clones, with over 60% as singletons. As concerns this clone: Its antigen is undetermined.

The CDR3 has 12 residues. Looked up from germline, CDR1 is SGHAT and CDR2 is FQNNGV. Trimming cost V 5 bases and J 0 bases, with 3 bases left between them. Sequences were obtained from PBMCs. This sequence originates from a boy between 10 and 17 years old in good health and CMV-seropositive. The J gene is TRBJ2-3, the V gene TRBV11-2; D gene unclear. The CDR3 loop reads CASSPSTDTQYF. In nucleotides, the CDR3 is TGTGCCAGCAGCCCTAGCACAGATACGCAGTATTTT.